Listed here are 24 T cell receptor beta chains from one sample, sequenced in a study of T cells in localized non-small cell lung cancer (dated by TCRdb to about 2020). The library was prepared using the immunoSEQ multiplex PCR assay. Entries here come from immuneACCESS through TCRdb and include only in-frame sequences with V and J called. Some clones fail to appear in such tables; in the studies checked, an unresolved V gene covers under half of the shortfall, and the cause of the remainder is unknown. The table for this sample lists over 3,000 clones; roughly 25% of them were counted only once. Of the sample, under 20% falls within the top ten clones. Sequences were derived from lung tumor tissue, sampled before any cancer treatment. These receptors were taken from a man between 40 and 70 years old with stage II squamous cell lung carcinoma.

The chain joins TRBV18 to TRBJ1-1; 9 bases map to TRBD1. Trimming cost V 4 bases and J 3 bases; bases outside gene matches: 6. The CDR3 has 15 residues. Germline V lookup: CDR1 KGHSH, CDR2 LQKENI. The CDR3 DNA reads as TGTGCCAGCTCACAACGGACAGGGGACGACACTGAAGCTTTCTTT. As protein: CASSQRTGDDTEAFF.

The chain carries TRBV10-2 and TRBJ2-7, with D possibly TRBD2 on 5 matching bases. The V end was cut by 3 bases, the J end by 6 bases, with 9 bases between. The CDR3 runs 12 residues. Germline CDR1 and CDR2: WSHSY and SAAADI. The CDR3 sequence is CASSETTSEQYF. The CDR3 DNA sequence: TGCGCCAGCAGTGAAACCACTAGCGAGCAGTACTTC.

In this sample, this clone turned up a few times. J is TRBJ2-3 and V is TRBV6-8, with D unclear. The CDR3 spans 13 residues. Looked up from germline, CDR1 is MNHGY and CDR2 is SAAAGT. V lost 10 bases to trimming and J lost 3 bases, with 14 bases between them. The CDR3 spells CAIMLTGTDTQYF. CDR3 sequence (DNA): TGTGCCATCATGCTTACTGGGACAGATACGCAGTATTTT.

This clone was seen a few times. V is TRBV19 and J is TRBJ1-5; TRBD1 matches 7 bases. Germline assignment: CDR1 LNHDA and CDR2 SQIVND (reference sequence). The V segment lost 3 bases and the J segment 6 bases; nucleotides outside the gene matches: 2. This CDR3 spans 13 amino acids. The CDR3 nucleotides read TGTGCCAGTAGTATCCAGGGGGGTCAGCCCCAGCATTTT. Its protein is CASSIQGGQPQHF.

The J gene is TRBJ1-1, the V gene TRBV19; D remains ambiguous. CDR3 size: 11 residues. The V and J ends lost 6 bases and 9 bases respectively, with 11 bases between them. CDR1 and CDR2 (germline): LNHDA, SQIVND (reference sequence). In DNA, the CDR3 is TGTGCCAGTAGCGCCGGGATTAAAGCTTTCTTT. This encodes CASSAGIKAFF.

J is TRBJ1-2 and V is TRBV29-1; possible D gene TRBD1, 6 bases. Deletions cut 2 bases from V and 3 bases from J, with 10 bases between. Per germline, CDR1 SQVTM and CDR2 ANQGSEA. The CDR3 extends over 13 amino acids. The CDR3 here is CSVEKAGDYGYTF. Written as DNA, the CDR3 is TGCAGCGTTGAAAAGGCAGGGGACTATGGCTACACCTTC.

The CDR3 DNA is TGTGCCACCAGCAGAGCCCCCTCGTCGGTTGGCGGGGGGGCGGTAGATACGCAGTATTTT. This gives the protein CATSRAPSSVGGGAVDTQYF. V is TRBV15 and J is TRBJ2-3, with 9 nucleotides matching TRBD2. Germline lookup yields CDR1 LNHNV and CDR2 YYDKDF (reference sequence). This CDR3 region has 20 residues. V shed 1 base, J shed 5 bases, and the junction held 19 bases outside the gene matches.

The chain links TRBV12-2 to TRBJ2-3. TRBV12-2 is a pseudogene locus. The CDR3 runs 14 residues. This chain's CDR3 is CATDPAEGGDTQYF. The CDR3, as DNA: TGTGCCACCGACCCAGCGGAGGGGGGAGATACGCAGTATTTT.

In nucleotides, the CDR3 is TGTGCCAGCTCACCTGGACAGGGTGGGGAGCCCCAGCATTTT. Encoded protein: CASSPGQGGEPQHF. The chain uses TRBV18 and TRBJ1-5; 8 bases agree with TRBD1. V was pared by 3 bases and J by 8 bases, with 6 bases of the junction left unmatched. In germline, CDR1 is KGHSH, CDR2 LQKENI. The CDR3 loop spans 14 amino acids.

This clone has only a few counts. V usage is TRBV28 and J usage is TRBJ2-4, with D unresolved. CDR3 size: 15 residues. The ends were cut back, 7 bases at V and 0 bases at J, with 13 bases in the middle. Germline values: CDR1 MDHEN, CDR2 SYDVKM. CDR3 loop: CASNPATGAKNIQYF. The CDR3 DNA is TGTGCCAGCAACCCGGCGACGGGAGCCAAAAACATTCAGTACTTC. Together with reference TRBV28 and TRBJ2-4, the CDR3 gives the full variable domain: DVKVTQSSRYLVKRTGEKVFLECVQDMDHENMFWYRQDPGLGLRLIYFSYDVKMKEKGDIPEGYSVSREKKERFSLILESASTNQTSMYLCASNPATGAKNIQYFGAGTRLSVL.

By sample fraction, this clone is medium-sized. The chain carries TRBV6-8 and TRBJ1-3, with a tentative D call TRBD1 (5 bases). The V gene's germline CDR1 is MNHGY and CDR2 SAAAGT. Trimming cost V 5 bases and J 0 bases, with 11 bases left between them. The length of the CDR3 is 15 residues. The CDR3 sequence: CASSQDSLSGNTIYF. In DNA form, the CDR3 reads TGTGCCAGCAGTCAAGACAGCCTCTCTGGAAACACCATATATTTT.

By share, this clone counts as medium-sized. V is TRBV11-3 and J is TRBJ2-7; perhaps TRBD1 as D (6 bases). This CDR3 is built from 14 residues. The germline V and J ends were trimmed by 1 base and 0 bases, with 7 bases remaining between them. Germline assignment: CDR1 SGHNT and CDR2 YENEEA. The CDR3 DNA reads as TGTGCCAGCAGCTTAGGGACAGTCTCCTACGAGCAGTACTTC. Amino acids: CASSLGTVSYEQYF.

This clone was observed a few times. V is TRBV29-1 and J is TRBJ1-1; weak D call: TRBD1 (6 bases). The CDR3 has 12 amino acids. Germline CDR1 reads SQVTM; CDR2 reads ANQGSEA. Trimming took off 5 bases at V and 4 bases at J, with 11 bases between the two ends. The DNA for the CDR3 is TGCAGCGTTAACAGGGTCCCCACTGAAGCTTTCTTT. This translates into CSVNRVPTEAFF. Based on the CDR3 plus reference TRBV29-1 and TRBJ1-1, the full variable domain is SAVISQKPSRDICQRGTSLTIQCQVDSQVTMMFWYRQQPGQSLTLIATANQGSEATYESGFVIDKFPISRPNLTFSTLTVSNMSPEDSSIYLCSVNRVPTEAFFGQGTRLTVV.

This clone turned up a few times. The genes are TRBV10-2 and TRBJ2-3; 8 bases agree with TRBD2. V shed 10 bases and J 6 bases; nucleotides not matched to a gene: 9. Germline V gives CDR1 WSHSY, CDR2 SAAADI. The CDR3 extends over 13 amino acids. The CDR3 region is CATLGTSTDTQYF. For the CDR3, the DNA is TGCGCCACCCTAGGGACTAGTACCGATACGCAGTATTTT.

The chain joins TRBV15 to TRBJ2-3; 8 bases align to TRBD1. After removal of 2 bases from V and 2 bases from J, the junction contained 3 bases not matched to a gene. The germline CDR1 and CDR2 sequences are LNHNV and YYDKDF (reference sequence). This CDR3 comprises 15 residues. In DNA, the CDR3 is TGTGCCACCAGCAGACCGGGACAGGCCACAGATACGCAGTATTTT. Amino acid sequence: CATSRPGQATDTQYF.

The V and J genes are TRBV18 and TRBJ2-1; D is unclear. The CDR3 is 16 residues long. Trimming took off 3 bases at V and 0 bases at J, with 12 bases between the two ends. Germline-derived CDR1 and CDR2 are KGHSH and LQKENI. DNA of the CDR3: TGTGCCAGCTCACCCTCCTGGGGTAGCTCCTACAATGAGCAGTTCTTC. It encodes CASSPSWGSSYNEQFF.

Ten or more counts support this clone. This chain links TRBV7-6 with TRBJ1-5; D unclear. This CDR3 comprises 15 residues. V was trimmed by 5 bases and J by 2 bases, leaving 13 bases between them. Germline CDR1 SGHVS, CDR2 FNYEAQ. CDR3 nucleotide sequence: TGTGCCAGCAGCCCCGGCTGGGGTGGCAATCAGCCCCAGCATTTT. This translates into CASSPGWGGNQPQHF.

This chain links TRBV6-8 with TRBJ2-1; D not certain. V gave up 2 bases and J gave up 1 base, with 3 bases separating them. Germline V gene lookup returns CDR1 MNHGY and CDR2 SAAAGT. This CDR3 is 13 amino acids long. The CDR3 DNA sequence: TGTGCCAGCAGTTACAAATCCTACAATGAGCAGTTCTTC. Residues: CASSYKSYNEQFF.

This clone was recorded once. The CDR3: CSADLPENTEAFF. The CDR3 nucleotides read TGCAGCGCCGATTTACCTGAGAACACTGAAGCTTTCTTT. This chain uses TRBV29-1 with TRBJ1-1; D gene uncertain. This CDR3 is built from 13 residues. Germline V lookup: CDR1 SQVTM, CDR2 ANQGSEA. V shed 7 bases and J shed 1 base, with 13 bases lying between them. The complete variable domain, with remaining parts taken from reference TRBV29-1 and TRBJ1-1, reads SAVISQKPSRDICQRGTSLTIQCQVDSQVTMMFWYRQQPGQSLTLIATANQGSEATYESGFVIDKFPISRPNLTFSTLTVSNMSPEDSSIYLCSADLPENTEAFFGQGTRLTVV.

Within the sample, this clone is medium-sized. This chain joins TRBV5-1 and TRBJ1-4, with D perhaps matching TRBD1 (6 bases). Trimming stripped 5 bases from V and 8 bases from J, with 16 bases between. Germline-derived CDR1 and CDR2 are SGHRS and YFSETQ. This CDR3 has 14 residues. The CDR3 protein is CASSTGTTGEKLFF. The CDR3 bases are TGCGCCAGCAGTACCGGGACAACGGGGGAAAAACTGTTTTTT.

The V call is TRBV19, the J call TRBJ2-7, with TRBD2 as a possible D gene (6 bases). Per the germline V gene, CDR1 is LNHDA and CDR2 is SQIVND (reference sequence). CDR3 length equals 15 residues. The germline V and J ends were trimmed by 3 bases and 6 bases, with 18 bases remaining between them. The CDR3 reads CASSIPGLRLSEQYF. The DNA for the CDR3 is TGTGCCAGTAGTATCCCCGGACTAAGACTGAGCGAGCAGTACTTC.

V usage is TRBV11-3 and J usage is TRBJ2-7; 10 bases are shared with TRBD2. Trimming cost V 1 base and J 7 bases; bases outside gene matches: 4. The germline CDR1 and CDR2 sequences are SGHNT and YENEEA. The CDR3 is 14 residues long. CDR3: CASSLGSGRHEQYF. The CDR3 DNA follows: TGTGCCAGCAGCTTAGGTAGCGGGAGGCATGAGCAGTACTTC.

The chain joins TRBV11-3 to TRBJ2-1; D perhaps matches TRBD2 (5 bases). The V gene's germline CDR1 is SGHNT and CDR2 YENEEA. CDR3 length: 15 residues. The V and J ends lost 2 bases and 8 bases respectively, with 16 bases between them. The CDR3 region has the DNA TGTGCCAGCAGCTTACTACCCCCAATCGGGGATGAGCAGTTCTTC. Amino acids: CASSLLPPIGDEQFF.

By sample fraction, this clone is medium-sized (0.01 to 0.1%). This chain uses TRBV11-3 with TRBJ1-4; 8 nucleotides line up with TRBD1. The CDR3 is 15 amino acids. CDR1 is SGHNT and CDR2 is YENEEA in the germline V gene. V gave up 3 bases and J gave up 7 bases; unmatched junction bases: 7. CDR3 bases: TGTGCCAGCAGCTTTCAGGGGGCGATAAGTGAAAAACTGTTTTTT. This codes for CASSFQGAISEKLFF.